This T cell receptor (beta chain) came from a study of radiotherapy plus CTLA-4 blockade in lung cancer. Trimming stripped 11 bases from V and 6 bases from J, with 19 bases between. Germline V gene lookup returns CDR1 MNHNS and CDR2 SASEGT. The CDR3 runs to 14 residues. Those patients who had chemo-refractory metastatic non-small-cell lung cancer were given focal radiation along with CTLA-4 blockade through ipilimumab. The repertoire was sequenced with immunoSEQ multiplex PCR; TCRdb's copy has only in-frame clones and lacks some. The sample yields about 45,000 clones, roughly two thirds seen once. Sequenced here: peripheral blood, sampled from a patient treated with radiotherapy plus ipilimumab. The sequence derives from a human donor with non-small cell lung cancer who had a complete response to radiotherapy plus ipilimumab. The chain uses TRBV6-1 and TRBJ2-2; the D gene is possibly TRBD1 (5 bases). The CDR3 loop reads CAGSWGVGPGELFF. CDR3 DNA: TGTGCCGGTTCGTGGGGCGTAGGGCCCGGGGAGCTGTTTTTT.